Here is one TCR beta chain with its context. Its specificity is not known. The data were taken from a study of PD-L1 blockade in urothelial cancer. Study-level information: At 6 weeks and at 3 weeks (second dose) after treatment start, blood was analyzed. Among blood samples, the median T cell count was roughly 150,000. Study-wide results and caveats: More expansion of tumor-associated blood clones, seen at 3 weeks, marked durable-benefit patients.

This CDR3 comprises 16 residues. From germline, CDR1 is MDHEN and CDR2 SYDVKM. J lost 2 bases, V lost 3 bases, and 8 bases had no gene match. Data came from immunoSEQ multiplex PCR; TCRdb stores just in-frame clones and leaves some out. Here the sample spans 85,000 to 95,000 clones, 85% to 90% being singletons. The time point: pretreatment peripheral blood. Disease in patients was locally advanced or metastatic urothelial carcinoma. The sequencing here drew on PBMCs, taken around atezolizumab (anti-PD-L1) treatment. This TCR came from a man between 60 and 75 years old with urothelial cancer. The gene calls are TRBV28 and TRBJ2-3; 7 nucleotides align to TRBD2. CDR3 loop: CASSFSRAGDTDTQYF. The CDR3 bases are TGTGCCAGCAGTTTTTCACGGGCGGGAGACACAGATACGCAGTATTTT.